This T cell receptor (beta chain) appears in the sequencing data of a study of T cells after yellow fever vaccination. Study results and caveats: Some clonotypes, a small share, were shared between CD4 and CD8 compartments. Peak timing came faster in the weaker secondary response, day 5 versus 15.

From germline, CDR1 is SEHNR and CDR2 FQNEAQ (reference sequence). Trimming removed 4 bases from V and 9 bases from J, with 10 bases in between. The CDR3 runs to 11 residues. A word on this clonotype: Antigen: not known.

MiXCR was run by TCRdb on the 5' RACE reads, yielding one entry per CDR3 protein. The table shows 200,000 to 300,000 distinct CDR3 sequences, with approximately 13% occurring only once. The V call is TRBV7-9, the J call TRBJ2-7, with unresolved D. The source is a man between 25 and 39 years old who received the YFV17D yellow fever vaccine. Sequencing used CD4+ T cells sorted from PBMCs, obtained 45 days after the yellow fever booster vaccination. The CDR3 sequence: CASSSPGVQYF. For the CDR3, the DNA is TGTGCCAGCAGCTCCCCCGGCGTGCAGTACTTC.